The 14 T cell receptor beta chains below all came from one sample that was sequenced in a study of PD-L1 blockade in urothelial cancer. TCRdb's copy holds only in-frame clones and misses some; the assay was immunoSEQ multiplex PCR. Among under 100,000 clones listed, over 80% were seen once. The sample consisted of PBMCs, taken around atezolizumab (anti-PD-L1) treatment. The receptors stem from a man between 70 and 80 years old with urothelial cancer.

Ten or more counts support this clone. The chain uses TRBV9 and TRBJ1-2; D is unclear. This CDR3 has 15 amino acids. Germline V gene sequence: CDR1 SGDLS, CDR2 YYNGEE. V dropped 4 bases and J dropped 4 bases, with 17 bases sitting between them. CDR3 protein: CASSSYPGAGYGYTF. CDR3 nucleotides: TGTGCCAGCAGCTCTTACCCGGGAGCTGGCTATGGCTACACCTTC.

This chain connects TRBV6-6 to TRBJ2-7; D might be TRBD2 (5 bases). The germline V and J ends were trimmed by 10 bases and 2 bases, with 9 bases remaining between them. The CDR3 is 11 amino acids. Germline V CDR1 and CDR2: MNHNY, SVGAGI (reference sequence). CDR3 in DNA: TGTGCCACCGGGAATACCTACGAGCAGTACTTC. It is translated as CATGNTYEQYF.

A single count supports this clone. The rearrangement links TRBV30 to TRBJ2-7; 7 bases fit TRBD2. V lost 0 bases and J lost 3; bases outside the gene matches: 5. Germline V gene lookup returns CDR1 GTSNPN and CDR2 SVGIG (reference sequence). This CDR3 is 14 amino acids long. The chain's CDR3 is CAWSVGEGHYEQYF. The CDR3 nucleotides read TGTGCCTGGAGTGTGGGGGAGGGCCACTACGAGCAGTACTTC.

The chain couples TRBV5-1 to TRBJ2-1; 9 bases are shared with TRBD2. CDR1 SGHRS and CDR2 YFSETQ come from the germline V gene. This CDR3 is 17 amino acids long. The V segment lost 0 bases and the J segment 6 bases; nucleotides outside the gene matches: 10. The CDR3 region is CASSLVVSGGLTNEQFF. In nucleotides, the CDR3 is TGCGCCAGCAGCTTGGTAGTTAGCGGGGGCCTTACCAATGAGCAGTTCTTC.

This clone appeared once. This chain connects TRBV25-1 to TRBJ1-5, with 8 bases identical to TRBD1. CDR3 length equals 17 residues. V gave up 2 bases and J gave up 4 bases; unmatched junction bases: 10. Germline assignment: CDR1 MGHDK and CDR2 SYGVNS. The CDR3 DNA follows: TGTGCCAGCAGTGAACCCAAGGGACAGGCGTATAATCAGCCCCAGCATTTT. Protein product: CASSEPKGQAYNQPQHF.

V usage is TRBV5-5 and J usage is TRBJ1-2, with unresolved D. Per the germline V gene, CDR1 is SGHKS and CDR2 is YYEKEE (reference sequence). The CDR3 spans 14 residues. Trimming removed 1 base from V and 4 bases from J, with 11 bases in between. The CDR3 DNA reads TGTGCCAGCAGCTTGCTGGTGGACTCCTATGGCTACACCTTC. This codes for CASSLLVDSYGYTF.

This CDR3 reads CASRESGGASGSYNEQFF. CDR3 in DNA: TGTGCCAGCAGGGAAAGCGGGGGGGCCTCGGGCTCCTACAATGAGCAGTTCTTC. The chain uses TRBV2 and TRBJ2-1, with 10 bases fitting TRBD2. Germline V CDR1 and CDR2: SNHLY, FYNNEI. The V and J ends lost 6 bases and 0 bases, in that order; junction bases with no gene match: 11. This CDR3 has 18 amino acids. Full variable domain (rest looked up from reference TRBV2 and TRBJ2-1): EPEVTQTPSHQVTQMGQEVILRCVPISNHLYFYWYRQILGQKVEFLVSFYNNEISEKSEIFDDQFSVERPDGSNFTLKIRSTKLEDSAMYFCASRESGGASGSYNEQFFGPGTRLTVL.

CDR3 in amino acids: CASHSFTGELFF. DNA of the CDR3: TGTGCCAGCCACTCCTTTACCGGGGAGCTGTTTTTT. The V gene is TRBV27, the J gene TRBJ2-2; D gene ambiguous. There are 12 residues in the CDR3. Germline V CDR1 and CDR2: MNHEY, SMNVEV (reference sequence). V lost 8 bases, J lost 5 bases, and 9 bases lay in between.

This chain's CDR3 is CASSPRVGRIWGSGNQQFF. The DNA of the CDR3 is TGTGCCAGCAGCCCTCGAGTAGGACGGATCTGGGGTAGCGGGAACCAGCAGTTCTTC. V usage is TRBV9 and J usage is TRBJ2-1; TRBD2 aligns across 8 bases. The CDR3 runs to 19 residues. Trimming took 4 bases from V and 11 from J; bases not matched to a gene: 26. Per germline, CDR1 SGDLS and CDR2 YYNGEE.

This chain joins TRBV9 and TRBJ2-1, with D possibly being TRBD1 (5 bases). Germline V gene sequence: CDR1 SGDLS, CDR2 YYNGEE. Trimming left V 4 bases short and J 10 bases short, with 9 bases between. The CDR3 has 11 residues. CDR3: CASSLGLEQFF. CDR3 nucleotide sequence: TGTGCCAGCAGCCTGGGGCTGGAGCAGTTCTTC. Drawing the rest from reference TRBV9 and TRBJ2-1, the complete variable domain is DSGVTQTPKHLITATGQRVTLRCSPRSGDLSVYWYQQSLDQGLQFLIQYYNGEERAKGNILERFSAQQFPDLHSELNLSSLELGDSALYFCASSLGLEQFFGPGTRLTVL.

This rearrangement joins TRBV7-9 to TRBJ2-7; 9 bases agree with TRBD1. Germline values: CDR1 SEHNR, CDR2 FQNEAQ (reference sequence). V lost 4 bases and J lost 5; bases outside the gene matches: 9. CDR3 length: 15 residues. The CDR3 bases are TGTGCCAGCAGCTCCCGGACAGGGGCGGACCACGAGCAGTACTTC. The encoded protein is CASSSRTGADHEQYF. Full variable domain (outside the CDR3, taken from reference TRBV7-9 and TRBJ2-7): DTGVSQNPRHKITKRGQNVTFRCDPISEHNRLYWYRQTLGQGPEFLTYFQNEAQLEKSRLLSDRFSAERPKGSFSTLEIQRTEQGDSAMYLCASSSRTGADHEQYFGPGTRLTVT.

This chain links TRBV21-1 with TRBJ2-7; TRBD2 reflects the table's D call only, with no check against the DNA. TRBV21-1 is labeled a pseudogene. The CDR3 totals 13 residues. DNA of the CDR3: TGTGCCAGCAGCAAAGAGAGGCCTTACGAGCAGTACTTC. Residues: CASSKERPYEQYF.

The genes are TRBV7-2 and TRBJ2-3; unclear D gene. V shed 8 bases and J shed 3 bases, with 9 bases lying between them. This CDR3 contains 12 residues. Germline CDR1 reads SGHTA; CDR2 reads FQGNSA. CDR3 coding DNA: TGTGCCAGCGGCTCACGGACAGATACGCAGTATTTT. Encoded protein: CASGSRTDTQYF.

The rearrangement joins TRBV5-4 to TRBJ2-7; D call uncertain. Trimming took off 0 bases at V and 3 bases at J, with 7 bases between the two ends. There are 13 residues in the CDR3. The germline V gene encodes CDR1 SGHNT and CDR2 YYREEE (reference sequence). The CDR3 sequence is CASSLDHGYEQYF. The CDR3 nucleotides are TGTGCCAGCAGCTTGGATCACGGCTACGAGCAGTACTTC.